Detailed here is one T cell receptor beta chain. Its antigen remains unidentified. These data are taken from a study of T cell repertoires in cytomegalovirus infection. Background on the study: Indications of both CMV infection and matching HLA type were provided by public TCR beta signatures. Study-wide points: Adding up the frequency of public TCR beta families identified people who carried CMV plus the relevant HLA. Dominating the ex vivo response were HLA-C-restricted CMV-specific TCR beta clonotypes.

The CDR3 has 16 residues. Germline V CDR1 and CDR2: SGHDT, YYEEEE. V lost 0 bases and J 2 bases, leaving 13 bases between the germline ends. TCRdb reanalysed the reads using MiXCR and keeps one entry per CDR3 protein. The sample carries 200,000 or so distinct CDR3 sequences, approximately 38% recorded once. Sequenced here: CD8+ T cells from cultured PBMCs, sampled from culture after CMV antigen stimulation. This TCR derives from a human donor in good health (CMV status not recorded). Some clones in this sample may be carry-over from other donors' samples. The chain links TRBV5-6 to TRBJ2-3; D is ambiguous. The CDR3 DNA reads TGTGCCAGCAGCTTGGCGGCTACACCCTACACAGATACGCAGTATTTT. This translates into CASSLAATPYTDTQYF.